This T cell receptor (beta chain) was captured in a study of control samples from healthy donors and cancer patients. Deletions cut 3 bases from V and 0 bases from J, with 20 bases between. The germline gives CDR1 SNHLY, CDR2 FYNNEI. The length of the CDR3 is 18 residues. TCRdb keeps only in-frame clones here, not all; method: immunoSEQ multiplex PCR. The table shows about 58,000 clones, with roughly 94% occurring only once. This clone was recorded only once. Sequenced material: blood. The genes are TRBV2 and TRBJ1-1; D not certain. The TCR sequence derives from a man aged 25 to 40 in good health. CDR3 residues: CASSDSSREVYMNTEAFF. In DNA form, the CDR3 reads TGTGCCAGCAGTGATAGTTCTAGGGAAGTATATATGAACACTGAAGCTTTCTTT. The full variable domain, completed using reference TRBV2 and TRBJ1-1, is EPEVTQTPSHQVTQMGQEVILRCVPISNHLYFYWYRQILGQKVEFLVSFYNNEISEKSEIFDDQFSVERPDGSNFTLKIRSTKLEDSAMYFCASSDSSREVYMNTEAFFGQGTRLTVV.